This T cell receptor (beta chain) was observed in a study of T cell responses to AZD1222 COVID-19 vaccine. Whole-study results and caveats: Vaccination with two AZD1222 doses was followed by a rise in Spike-specific TCR breadth and depth. At study baseline, merely a handful of AZD1222 recipients were seropositive. The donor cohort was predominantly white British with a female majority, and clonal diversity may have been underestimated.

Produced via immunoSEQ multiplex PCR; TCRdb's table is partial and in-frame only. This table has 150,000 or so clones, around 88% appearing once. As regards this clone: Its antigen is not identified.

Germline V gene sequence: CDR1 LGHNA, CDR2 YNFKEQ. The CDR3 is made up of 17 amino acids. Germline trimming cut 0 bases from V and 2 bases from J; bases unmatched to any gene: 6. This specimen consisted of peripheral blood, obtained on day 0 of MenACWY control vaccination. The chain couples TRBV4-2 to TRBJ2-3, with TRBD2 matching 9 bases. The TCR originated in an adult in good health. The CDR3: CASSQDWSGGTTDTQYF. For the CDR3, the DNA is TGTGCCAGCAGCCAAGATTGGAGCGGGGGGACCACAGATACGCAGTATTTT.